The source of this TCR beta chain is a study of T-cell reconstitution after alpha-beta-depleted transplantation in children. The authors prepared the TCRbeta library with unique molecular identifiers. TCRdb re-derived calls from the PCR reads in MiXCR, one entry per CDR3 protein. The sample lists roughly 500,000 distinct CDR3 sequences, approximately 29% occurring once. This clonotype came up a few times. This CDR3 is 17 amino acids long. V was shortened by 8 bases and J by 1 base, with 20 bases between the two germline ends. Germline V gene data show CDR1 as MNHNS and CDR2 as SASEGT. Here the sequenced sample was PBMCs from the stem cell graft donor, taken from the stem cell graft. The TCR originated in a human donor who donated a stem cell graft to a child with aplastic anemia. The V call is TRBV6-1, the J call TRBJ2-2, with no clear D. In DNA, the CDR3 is TGTGCCAGCTCGCTGGAACCCAGGACCCTGAACACCGGGGAGCTGTTTTTT. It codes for CASSLEPRTLNTGELFF.